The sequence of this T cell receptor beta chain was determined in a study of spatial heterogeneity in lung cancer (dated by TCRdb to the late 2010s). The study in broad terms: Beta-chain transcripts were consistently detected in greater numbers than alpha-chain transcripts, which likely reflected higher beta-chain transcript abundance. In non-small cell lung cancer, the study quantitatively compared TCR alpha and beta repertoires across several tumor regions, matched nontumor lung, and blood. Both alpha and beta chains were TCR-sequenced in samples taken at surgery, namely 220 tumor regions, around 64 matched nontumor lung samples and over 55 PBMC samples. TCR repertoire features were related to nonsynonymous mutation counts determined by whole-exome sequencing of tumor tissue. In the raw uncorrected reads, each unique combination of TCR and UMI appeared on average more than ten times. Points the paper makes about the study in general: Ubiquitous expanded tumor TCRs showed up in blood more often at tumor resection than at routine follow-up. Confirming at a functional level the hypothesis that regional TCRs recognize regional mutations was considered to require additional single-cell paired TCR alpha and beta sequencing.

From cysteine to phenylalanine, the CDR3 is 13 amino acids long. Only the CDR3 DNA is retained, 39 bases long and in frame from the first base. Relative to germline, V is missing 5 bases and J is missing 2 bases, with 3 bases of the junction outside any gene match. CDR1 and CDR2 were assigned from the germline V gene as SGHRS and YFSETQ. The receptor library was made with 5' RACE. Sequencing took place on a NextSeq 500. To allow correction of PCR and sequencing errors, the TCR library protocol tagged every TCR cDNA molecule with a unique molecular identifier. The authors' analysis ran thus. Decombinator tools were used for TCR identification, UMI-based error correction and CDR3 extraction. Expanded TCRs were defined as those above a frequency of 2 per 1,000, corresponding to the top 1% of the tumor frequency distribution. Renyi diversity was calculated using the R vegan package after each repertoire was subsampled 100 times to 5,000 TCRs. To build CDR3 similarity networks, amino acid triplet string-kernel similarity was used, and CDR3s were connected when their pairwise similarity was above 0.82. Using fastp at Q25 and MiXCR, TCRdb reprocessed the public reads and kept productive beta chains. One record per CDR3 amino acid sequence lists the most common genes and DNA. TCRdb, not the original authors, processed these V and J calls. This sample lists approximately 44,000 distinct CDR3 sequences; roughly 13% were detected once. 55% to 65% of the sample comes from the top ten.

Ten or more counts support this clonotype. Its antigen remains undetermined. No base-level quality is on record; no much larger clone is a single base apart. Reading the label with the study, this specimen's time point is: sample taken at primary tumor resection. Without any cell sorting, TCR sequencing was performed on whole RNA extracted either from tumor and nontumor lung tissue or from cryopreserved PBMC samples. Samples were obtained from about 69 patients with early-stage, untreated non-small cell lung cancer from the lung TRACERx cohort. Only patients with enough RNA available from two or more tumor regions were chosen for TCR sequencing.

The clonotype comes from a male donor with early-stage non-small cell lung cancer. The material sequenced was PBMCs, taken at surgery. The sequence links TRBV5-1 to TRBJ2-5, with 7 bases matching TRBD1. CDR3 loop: CASSTGEQETQYF. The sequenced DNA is TGCGCCAGCAGTACAGGGGAACAAGAGACCCAGTACTTC. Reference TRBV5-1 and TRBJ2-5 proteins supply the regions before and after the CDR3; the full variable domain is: KAGVTQTPRYLIKTRGQQVTLSCSPISGHRSVSWYQQTPGQGLQFLFEYFSETQRNKGNFPGRFSGRQFSNSRSEMNVSTLELGDSALYLCASSTGEQETQYFGPGTRLLVL.